This T cell receptor beta chain was identified during a study of T cell responses to AZD1222 COVID-19 vaccine. Points from the study as a whole: Donors skewed white British and female; clonal diversity was possibly underestimated. The repertoires were collected only after the peak T cell response. Spike-specific TCR repertoires showed rising breadth and depth after two AZD1222 doses.

Of note for this clone: Its specificity is not known.

TCRdb's copy holds only in-frame clones and misses some; the assay was immunoSEQ multiplex PCR. The sample records roughly 100,000 clones, approximately 88% being singletons. CDR1 SNHLY and CDR2 FYNNEI come from the germline V gene. The CDR3 runs 13 residues. V was shortened by 3 bases and J by 7 bases, with 13 bases between the two germline ends. The J gene is TRBJ2-7, the V gene TRBV2; unclear D gene. This specimen was peripheral blood, taken on day 0 of AZD1222 vaccination. The TCR comes from an adult in good health. Written as DNA, the CDR3 is TGTGCCAGCAGTGACTGGACCGGTCTGGAGCAGTACTTC. Translating it yields CASSDWTGLEQYF.